This T cell receptor (beta chain) was sequenced in a study of T cell responses to AZD1222 COVID-19 vaccine. The assay was immunoSEQ multiplex PCR, and TCRdb's table has in-frame clones only and misses some. The sample holds about 100,000 clones, around 87% seen once. The study, taken as a whole, reports: Most donors were white British, females outnumbered males, and clonal diversity was possibly underestimated. With two AZD1222 doses given, Spike-specific TCR breadth and depth both rose. Only six people who got AZD1222 tested seropositive at baseline. Repertoires in all cases were sampled only once the peak T cell response had passed.

Only one count was recorded for this clone. Antigen specificity is unknown. The CDR3 spans 12 residues. Trimming took 6 bases from V and 7 from J, leaving 12 bases between them. Germline-derived CDR1 and CDR2 are LGHDT and YNNKEL (reference sequence). This clonotype originated in an adult in good health. V gene TRBV3-1 (or the pseudogene TRBV3-2) combines with J gene TRBJ1-1, with D possibly TRBD1 on 5 matching bases. The sample here was peripheral blood, taken on day 0 of AZD1222 vaccination. The CDR3 loop reads CASSWGRFEAFF. CDR3 DNA: TGTGCCAGCAGTTGGGGACGGTTTGAAGCTTTCTTT.